This T cell receptor (beta chain) was sequenced in a study of beta chain features in type 1 diabetes. CDR3 size: 15 residues. Germline V gene data show CDR1 as SQVTM and CDR2 as ANQGSEA. The V end lost 5 bases, the J end lost 3 bases, and 20 bases lay between the germline ends. There was one heparinised blood draw per donor, averaging around 0.11 L. CD4+ naive, central memory, regulatory and stem cell-like memory cells were sorted via CD45RO/CCR7/CD25/CD127/CD95/CD27. Expressed TCRB transcripts were sequenced because the isolated RNA had all been reverse transcribed beforehand. The protocol was immunoSEQ multiplex PCR, while the TCRdb copy is restricted to in-frame clones and leaves out a portion. The data show 120,000 or so clones, roughly 17% seen once. Turning to this clone: Its specificity is not known.

Study results and limitations: VDJ junctions from type 1 diabetes patients carried fewer insertions and larger deletions. Shorter TCRB CDR3s, moderately but significantly so, marked every one of the four CD4+ subsets in Type 1 diabetes patients. Researchers caution that PCR might favor shorter templates, equally among patients and controls.

The TCR comes from a man aged 25-45 years with type 1 diabetes. Sequencing was done on a sample of central memory CD4+ T cells from blood. The rearrangement joins TRBV29-1 to TRBJ2-7; D may be TRBD2 (7 bases). CDR3 residues: CSVTRTGGRIYEQYF. In nucleotides, the CDR3 is TGCAGCGTTACCAGGACCGGGGGGCGAATCTACGAGCAGTACTTC.